Given below is one TCR beta chain in context. Its antigen is as yet unknown. The sample carries other DNA sequences with the same CDR3. This record belongs to a study of T cell responses to AZD1222 COVID-19 vaccine. As for the study in general: Samples with a second dose at about 4 or about 12 weeks were pooled together. Findings of the study overall: After two AZD1222 doses, spike-specific TCR breadth and depth rose versus day 0. Epitopes outside B.1.351 and B.1.1.7 mutated regions reportedly drew nearly half of spike TCRs.

Some clones are missing from TCRdb's copy, which holds only in-frame ones; the method was immunoSEQ multiplex PCR. Here the sample spans just over 80,000 clones, 85% to 90% being singletons. CDR1 and CDR2 (germline): SGHRS, YFSETQ. V lost 4 bases and J 6 bases, leaving 14 bases between the germline ends. The CDR3 runs 14 residues. The sample was peripheral blood, taken on day 0 of AZD1222 vaccination. The receptor's source is an adult in good health. The gene calls are TRBV5-1 and TRBJ1-5; the D is unclear. CDR3 protein: CASSPLGVGQPQHF. The CDR3 DNA sequence: TGCGCCAGCAGCCCACTTGGGGTTGGTCAGCCCCAGCATTTT.